This entry lists 32 T cell receptor beta chains sequenced from one sample in a study of T cell repertoires in cytomegalovirus infection. TCRdb reprocessed the reads with MiXCR, giving one entry per CDR3 protein. Of about 480,000 distinct CDR3 sequences listed, 30% to 40% are singletons. What these receptors recognize is not known. The specimen was cultured PBMCs, collected from culture after CMV antigen stimulation. These receptors all come from a human donor in good health (CMV status not recorded). Some clones in this sample may be carry-over from other donors' samples.

This clonotype was seen ten or more times. The CDR3 is CASSPRGDSYEQYV. CDR3 in DNA: TGTGCCAGCAGCCCTCGGGGGGACTCCTACGAGCAGTACGTC. The rearrangement uses TRBV7-2 and TRBJ2-7; 7 bases align to TRBD2. With 5 bases clipped from V and 0 bases from J, the junction kept 4 bases outside the gene matches. CDR1 SGHTA and CDR2 FQGNSA come from the germline V gene. There are 14 residues in the CDR3.

This clonotype was recorded many times. The chain uses TRBV7-2 and TRBJ2-5, with D uncertain. There are 12 residues in the CDR3. Germline V CDR1 and CDR2: SGHTA, FQGNSA. Trimming took off 2 bases at V and 4 bases at J, with 5 bases between the two ends. CDR3 loop: CASSLLGETQYF. CDR3 DNA: TGTGCCAGCAGCTTATTGGGAGAGACCCAGTACTTC.

The CDR3 reads CASSQDRIAGGNEQFF. CDR3 bases: TGCGCCAGCAGCCAAGATCGAATAGCGGGAGGGAATGAGCAGTTCTTC. The chain has TRBV4-1 and TRBJ2-1, with 11 bases matching TRBD2. This CDR3 has 16 residues. The germline V gene encodes CDR1 MGHRA and CDR2 YSYEKL. J was trimmed by 7 bases and V by 0 bases; bases with no gene match: 5.

In this sample, this clonotype turned up a few times. This chain joins TRBV7-2 and TRBJ2-3, with 10 bases aligning to TRBD2. CDR1 and CDR2 (germline): SGHTA, FQGNSA. The CDR3 runs to 14 residues. Germline trimming cut 5 bases from V and 5 bases from J; bases unmatched to any gene: 4. CDR3 amino acids: CASSRRLAGDTQYF. The CDR3 DNA follows: TGTGCCAGCAGCAGACGACTAGCGGGAGATACGCAGTATTTT.

The V and J genes are TRBV29-1 and TRBJ2-1; D not certain. The CDR3 totals 14 residues. The V end was cut by 6 bases, the J end by 9 bases, with 21 bases between. In germline, CDR1 is SQVTM, CDR2 ANQGSEA. In DNA, the CDR3 is TGCAGCGTCCCACCCGGGCTTAGTTCCCCTGAGCAGTTCTTC. This gives the protein CSVPPGLSSPEQFF.

This clonotype was detected only a few times. The CDR3 loop is CASSDGGSRADTQYF. For the CDR3, the DNA is TGTGCCAGCAGTGATGGCGGGAGTCGTGCAGATACGCAGTATTTT. The V gene is TRBV6-1, the J gene TRBJ2-3, with 7 bases fitting TRBD2. The trim removed 3 bases at V and 4 bases at J, leaving 7 bases unmatched. This CDR3 comprises 15 residues. Germline CDR1 reads MNHNS; CDR2 reads SASEGT.

This clonotype was seen more than once but under ten times. The chain couples TRBV12-3 or TRBV12-4 to TRBJ2-5; perhaps TRBD1 as D (5 bases). There are 13 residues in the CDR3. Trimming removed 0 bases from V and 10 bases from J, with 12 bases in between. CDR3 sequence reads: CASSLAQGAGQYF. For the CDR3, the DNA is TGTGCCAGCAGTTTAGCTCAGGGCGCCGGCCAGTACTTC.

Only a few counts were recorded for this clonotype. V and J are TRBV27 and TRBJ1-5, with unresolved D. The CDR3 spans 14 residues. Per the germline V gene, CDR1 is MNHEY and CDR2 is SMNVEV (reference sequence). With 2 bases removed from V and 9 bases from J, the gap between germline ends came to 14 bases. The CDR3 nucleotides are TGTGCCAGCAGTTTACGGGCAGTAGATTTGCCCCAGCATTTT. It translates to CASSLRAVDLPQHF.

In its sample, this clonotype was seen a few times. The V call is TRBV6-2 or TRBV6-3, the J call TRBJ2-3, with 10 bases identical to TRBD2. V shed 2 bases, J shed 2 bases, and the junction held 13 bases outside the gene matches. The germline V gene encodes CDR1 MNHEY and CDR2 SVGEGT. CDR3 size: 19 residues. This chain's CDR3 is CASSYEYSIAGGFTDTQYF. The CDR3 nucleotides are TGTGCCAGCAGTTACGAATATTCTATAGCGGGAGGATTCACAGATACGCAGTATTTT.

This clonotype was counted between two and nine times. The chain employs TRBV25-1 and TRBJ1-4; 10 nucleotides agree with TRBD1. This CDR3 is built from 15 residues. Trimming removed 1 base from V and 7 bases from J; junction bases left unmatched: 3. Germline V CDR1 and CDR2: MGHDK, SYGVNS. CDR3 in amino acids: CASSEWDRGSEKLFF. The CDR3 DNA follows: TGTGCCAGCAGTGAATGGGACAGGGGCTCTGAAAAACTGTTTTTT.

The CDR3 loop is CASSSTAGGPDQFF. CDR3 nucleotide sequence: TGTGCCAGCAGCTCAACCGCGGGAGGGCCGGATCAGTTCTTC. The V call is TRBV7-8, the J call TRBJ2-1; 9 nucleotides match TRBD2. From germline, CDR1 is SGHVS and CDR2 FQNEAQ. V gave up 4 bases and J gave up 13 bases; unmatched junction bases: 11. This CDR3 contains 14 residues.

This rearrangement joins TRBV25-1 to TRBJ1-2; D unclear. There are 13 residues in the CDR3. Germline V gene data show CDR1 as MGHDK and CDR2 as SYGVNS. The V gene lost 10 bases and the J gene lost 4 bases, with 16 bases spanning the gap. The CDR3 DNA reads as TGTGCCACCGCAGAACCCTTCGGCTATGGCTACACCTTC. Translating gives CATAEPFGYGYTF.

This clonotype was counted a few times. The chain uses TRBV10-2 and TRBJ2-5; TRBD1 or TRBD2 may be the D gene (5 bases each). The CDR3 covers 11 residues. Trimming shortened V by 7 bases and J by 5 bases, and 8 bases separated the two germline ends. Germline-derived CDR1 and CDR2 are WSHSY and SAAADI. CDR3 sequence (DNA): TGCGCCAGCATGGGGGTGGAGACCCAGTACTTC. Translating it yields CASMGVETQYF.

This rearrangement joins TRBV6-2 or TRBV6-3 to TRBJ2-1; D is uncertain. Deletions cut 5 bases from V and 7 bases from J, with 18 bases between. This CDR3 has 15 amino acids. Germline V CDR1 and CDR2: MNHEY, SVGEGT. The CDR3 here is CASSGGGVRRNEQFF. The CDR3 coding sequence is TGTGCCAGCAGTGGTGGTGGTGTCAGAAGGAATGAGCAGTTCTTC.

V is TRBV25-1 and J is TRBJ2-3, with D tentatively TRBD1 or TRBD2 (6 bases each). This CDR3 is 15 amino acids long. V lost 6 bases and J 4 bases, leaving 17 bases between the germline ends. Germline loops: CDR1 MGHDK, CDR2 SYGVNS. CDR3 sequence (DNA): TGTGCCAGCAGCGGGAGCAGGGGCAGGGCAGATACGCAGTATTTT. It yields the protein CASSGSRGRADTQYF.

This clonotype was counted only a few times. The chain has TRBV6-2 or TRBV6-3 and TRBJ2-1; TRBD2 matches 9 bases. This CDR3 contains 14 residues. Germline V CDR1 and CDR2: MNHEY, SVGEGT. The junction had 11 bases not matched to a gene; V was cut back by 8 bases and J by 9 bases. The CDR3 nucleotides read TGTGCCAGCGGACGTCTAGCGGGAATAAGTGAGCAGTTCTTC. Translating gives CASGRLAGISEQFF.

V is TRBV24-1 and J is TRBJ2-6; a possible D gene is TRBD2 (5 bases). The V gene lost 2 bases and the J gene lost 4 bases, with 11 bases spanning the gap. Germline CDR1 and CDR2: KGHDR and SFDVKD. This CDR3 contains 16 residues. The CDR3 reads CATSDSDSAGANVLTF. CDR3 nucleotides: TGTGCCACCAGTGATTCGGACTCCGCAGGGGCCAACGTCCTGACTTTC.

The rearrangement joins TRBV3-1 to TRBJ1-2; TRBD1 is a possible D gene (5 bases). The CDR3 is made up of 15 amino acids. Germline CDR1 LGHDT, CDR2 YNNKEL (reference sequence). V was trimmed by 3 bases and J by 2 bases, leaving 13 bases between them. CDR3 DNA sequence: TGTGCCAGCAGCCAGACCGACAGATTAAACTATGGCTACACCTTC. It encodes CASSQTDRLNYGYTF.

The chain uses TRBV6-2 or TRBV6-3 and TRBJ2-7; TRBD2 aligns across 10 bases. The CDR3 contains 16 residues. Unmatched junction bases numbered 12, after V lost 4 bases and J lost 6 bases. Germline CDR1 and CDR2: MNHEY and SVGEGT. The CDR3 bases are TGTGCCAGCAGTTTCTCTTTCCCAGCGGGAGGGTCCGAGCAGTACTTC. Amino acids: CASSFSFPAGGSEQYF.

The rearrangement links TRBV13 to TRBJ2-7; tentative D call: TRBD2 (5 bases). Germline V gene sequence: CDR1 PRHDT, CDR2 FYEKMQ (reference sequence). The CDR3 is 14 residues long. The germline V and J ends were trimmed by 4 bases and 3 bases, with 13 bases remaining between them. DNA of the CDR3: TGTGCCAGCAGCTCCGGATCTAGCATCTACGAGCAGTACTTC. Amino acid sequence: CASSSGSSIYEQYF.

This chain joins TRBV29-1 and TRBJ1-1; a weak D match, TRBD1 (6 bases). CDR3 length equals 13 residues. V was cut by 6 bases and J by 1 base, with 12 bases left in between. Germline values: CDR1 SQVTM, CDR2 ANQGSEA. DNA of the CDR3: TGCAGCGTAGCCGAACAGGGGAACACTGAAGCTTTCTTT. This translates into CSVAEQGNTEAFF.

This clonotype was detected only a few times. The rearrangement joins TRBV7-3 to TRBJ2-3, with D unresolved. The V end lost 1 base, the J end lost 3 bases, and 5 bases lay between the germline ends. Germline V lookup: CDR1 SGHTA, CDR2 FQGTGA. There are 13 residues in the CDR3. Here the CDR3 reads CASSLKRTDTQYF. The CDR3 coding sequence is TGTGCCAGCAGCTTAAAGAGAACAGATACGCAGTATTTT.

The rearrangement joins TRBV12-3 or TRBV12-4 to TRBJ1-5; 9 bases are a match to TRBD1. CDR3 length: 15 amino acids. With V trimmed by 6 bases and J by 1 base, 4 bases remained unmatched. CDR3 sequence (DNA): TGTGCCAGCAGACCGGACAGGGGAAGCAATCAGCCCCAGCATTTT. This codes for CASRPDRGSNQPQHF.

With respect to this clonotype: A much larger clone sits a single nucleotide away, making a read error possible. The chain combines TRBV4-1 with TRBJ2-5; no reliable D call. The length of the CDR3 is 15 residues. Germline CDR1 is MGHRA and CDR2 is YSYEKL. The CDR3 coding sequence is TGCGCCAGCAGCCCGGAATGGAGCCCTAGAGAGTCCCAGTACTTC. This translates into CASSPEWSPRESQYF.

The chain recombines TRBV20-1 with TRBJ2-2; D ambiguous. This CDR3 comprises 14 residues. Germline V gene lookup returns CDR1 DFQATT and CDR2 SNEGSKA (reference sequence). V was shortened by 0 bases and J by 6 bases, with 11 bases between the two germline ends. The CDR3 protein is CSARDRLTSGELFF. The CDR3 DNA follows: TGCAGTGCTAGAGATCGACTGACTTCCGGGGAGCTGTTTTTT.

This clonotype was seen a few times. The V gene is TRBV10-3, the J gene TRBJ2-1; 10 nucleotides align to TRBD1. This CDR3 comprises 14 residues. J was trimmed by 5 bases and V by 9 bases; bases with no gene match: 7. Germline V CDR1 and CDR2: ENHRY, SYGVKD. The CDR3 here is CAILRTGGHNEQFF. The CDR3 nucleotides read TGTGCCATTTTGCGGACAGGGGGACACAATGAGCAGTTCTTC.

This clonotype occurred a few times. The rearrangement links TRBV7-2 to TRBJ2-5; the D is unclear. Trimming shortened V by 2 bases and J by 5 bases, and 9 bases separated the two germline ends. CDR3 length equals 13 residues. From germline, CDR1 is SGHTA and CDR2 FQGNSA. The CDR3 spells CASSLRSRETQYF. The CDR3 bases are TGTGCCAGCAGCTTAAGAAGTCGGGAGACCCAGTACTTC.

The V gene is TRBV7-9, the J gene TRBJ2-2, with 10 bases that match TRBD2. CDR3 length: 16 amino acids. The V segment lost 7 bases and the J segment 8 bases; nucleotides outside the gene matches: 13. Germline assignment: CDR1 SEHNR and CDR2 FQNEAQ (reference sequence). The CDR3 loop is CASTKGLAGEAGELFF. The CDR3 DNA is TGTGCCAGCACGAAAGGCCTAGCGGGAGAGGCTGGGGAGCTGTTTTTT.

This clonotype was counted between two and nine times. This chain links TRBV12-3 or TRBV12-4 with TRBJ1-6, with 7 positions matching TRBD1. This CDR3 is 16 amino acids long. J lost 5 bases, V lost 6 bases, and 10 bases had no gene match. CDR3 nucleotides: TGTGCCAGCAGATCAACAGGGGCAAGAAATAATTCACCCCTCCACTTT. Its translation: CASRSTGARNNSPLHF.

This clonotype was seen repeatedly, ten times or more. The CDR3 protein is CASSLFGPGETQYF. Written as DNA, the CDR3 is TGTGCCAGCAGCTTATTCGGCCCCGGGGAGACCCAGTACTTC. The J gene is TRBJ2-5, the V gene TRBV7-2, with no clear D. Looked up from germline, CDR1 is SGHTA and CDR2 is FQGNSA. The CDR3 length is 14 residues. The V and J ends lost 2 bases and 5 bases respectively, with 12 bases between them.

The chain couples TRBV2 to TRBJ2-3; weak D call: TRBD2 (5 bases). V lost 10 bases and J lost 9, with 20 bases in between. The V gene's germline CDR1 is SNHLY and CDR2 FYNNEI. The CDR3 loop spans 13 amino acids. The CDR3 region is CATEGETAVTQYF. The DNA of the CDR3 is TGTGCCACCGAGGGAGAAACAGCGGTCACGCAGTATTTT.

This clonotype is a singleton in its sample. The chain combines TRBV2 with TRBJ2-2; D remains unclear. Germline CDR1 is SNHLY and CDR2 is FYNNEI. V dropped 8 bases and J dropped 2 bases, with 9 bases sitting between them. The CDR3 sequence is 13 residues long. CDR3 sequence (DNA): TGTGCCAGCGAGGACGGAAACACCGGGGAGCTGTTTTTT. It codes for CASEDGNTGELFF.